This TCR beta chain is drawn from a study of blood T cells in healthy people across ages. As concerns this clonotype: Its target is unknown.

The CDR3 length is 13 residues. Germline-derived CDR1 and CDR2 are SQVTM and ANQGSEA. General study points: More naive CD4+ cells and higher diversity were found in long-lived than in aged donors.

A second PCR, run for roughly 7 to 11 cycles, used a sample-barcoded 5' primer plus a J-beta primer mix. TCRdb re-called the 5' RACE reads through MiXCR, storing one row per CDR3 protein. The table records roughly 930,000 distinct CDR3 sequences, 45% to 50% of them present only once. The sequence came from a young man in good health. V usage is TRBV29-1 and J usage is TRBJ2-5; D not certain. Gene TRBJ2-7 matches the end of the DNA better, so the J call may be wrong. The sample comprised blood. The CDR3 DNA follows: TGCAGCGTTGAAGTCGCAGGCTACTACGAGCAGTACTTC. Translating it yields CSVEVAGYYEQYF.